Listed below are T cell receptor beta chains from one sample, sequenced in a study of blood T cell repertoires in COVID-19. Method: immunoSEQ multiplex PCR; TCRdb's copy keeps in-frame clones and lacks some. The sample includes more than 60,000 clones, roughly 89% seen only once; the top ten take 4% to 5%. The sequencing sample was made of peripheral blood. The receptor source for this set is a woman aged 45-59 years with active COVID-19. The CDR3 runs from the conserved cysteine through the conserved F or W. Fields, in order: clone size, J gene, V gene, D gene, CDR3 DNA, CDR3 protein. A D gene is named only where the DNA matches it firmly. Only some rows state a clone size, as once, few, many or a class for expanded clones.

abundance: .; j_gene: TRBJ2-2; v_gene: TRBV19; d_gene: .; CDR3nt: TGTGCCAGTAGTCTGCCGGGACTCTACACCGGGGAGCTGTTTTTT; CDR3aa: CASSLPGLYTGELFF
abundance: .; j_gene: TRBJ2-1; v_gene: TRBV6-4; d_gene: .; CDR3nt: TGTGCCAGCAGGAGAGTAGCGGAAAGCTCCTACAATGAGCAGTTCTTC; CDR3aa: CASRRVAESSYNEQFF
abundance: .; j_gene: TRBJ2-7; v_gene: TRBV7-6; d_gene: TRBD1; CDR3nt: TGTGCCAGCAGCCCCGGGACAGGGGACCACGAGCAGTACTTC; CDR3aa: CASSPGTGDHEQYF
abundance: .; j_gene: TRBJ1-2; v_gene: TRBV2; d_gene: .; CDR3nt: TGTGCCAGCAGCGAAGGGGCAAGGACAGAAGGCTACACCTTC; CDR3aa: CASSEGARTEGYTF
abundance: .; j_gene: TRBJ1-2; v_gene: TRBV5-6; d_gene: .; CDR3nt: TGTGCCAGCAGCTTTCAGCGACAGAACTATGGCTACACCTTC; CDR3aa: CASSFQRQNYGYTF
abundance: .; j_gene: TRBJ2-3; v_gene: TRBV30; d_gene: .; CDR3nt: TGTGCCTGGAGTGTACCCGCGGGGGCGCGAGGCACAGATACGCAGTATTTT; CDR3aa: CAWSVPAGARGTDTQYF
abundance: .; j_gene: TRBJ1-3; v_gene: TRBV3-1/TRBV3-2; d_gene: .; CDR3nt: TGTGCCAGCAGCCAAACAGGACCCTTCTCTGGAAACACCATATATTTT; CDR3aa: CASSQTGPFSGNTIYF
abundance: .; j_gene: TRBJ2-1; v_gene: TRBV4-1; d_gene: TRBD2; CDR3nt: TGCGCCAGCACCCACAGGACTAGCGGGGATGCCTACAATGAGCAGTTCTTC; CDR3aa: CASTHRTSGDAYNEQFF
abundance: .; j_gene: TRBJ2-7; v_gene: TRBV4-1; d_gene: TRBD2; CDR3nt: TGCGCCAGCAGCTTATCGGGGGGATCCTACGAGCAGTACTTC; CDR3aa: CASSLSGGSYEQYF
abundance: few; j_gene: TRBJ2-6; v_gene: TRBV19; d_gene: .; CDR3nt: TGTGCCAGTAGTATTTCGGGGGCTGGGGCCAACGTCCTGACTTTC; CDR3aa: CASSISGAGANVLTF
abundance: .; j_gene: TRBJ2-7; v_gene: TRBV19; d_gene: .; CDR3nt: TGTGCCAGTAGTCCAGGACTTAGGTACCACGAGCAGTACTTC; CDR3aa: CASSPGLRYHEQYF
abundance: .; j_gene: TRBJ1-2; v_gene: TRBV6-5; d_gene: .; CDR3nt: TGTGCCAGCAGTTCTGGAGGAGCCTGGAACTATGGCTACACCTTC; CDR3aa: CASSSGGAWNYGYTF
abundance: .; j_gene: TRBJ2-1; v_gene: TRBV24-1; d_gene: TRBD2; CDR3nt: TGTGCCACCAGTGACCTCGGACTAGCGGGTGGCTACAATGAGCAGTTCTTC; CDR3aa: CATSDLGLAGGYNEQFF
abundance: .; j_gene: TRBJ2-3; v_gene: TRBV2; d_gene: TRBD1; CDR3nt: TGTGCCAGCAGTGACAGGACAGGGACAAATACGCAGTATTTT; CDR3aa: CASSDRTGTNTQYF
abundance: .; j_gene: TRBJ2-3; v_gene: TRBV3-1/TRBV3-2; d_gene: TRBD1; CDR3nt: TGTGCCAGCAGCGAAGCTAACGGACAGGAGACGCAGTATTTT; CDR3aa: CASSEANGQETQYF
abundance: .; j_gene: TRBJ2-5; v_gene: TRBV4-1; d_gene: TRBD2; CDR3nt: TGCGCCAGCAGCCAAGGATGGTCTAGCGGGAGTATCGAGACCCAGTACTTC; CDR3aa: CASSQGWSSGSIETQYF
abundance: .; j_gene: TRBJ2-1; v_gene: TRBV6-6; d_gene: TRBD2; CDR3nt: TGTGCCAGCAGTTACTCGACCTCTAGCGGGATCGGTGAGCAGTTCTTC; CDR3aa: CASSYSTSSGIGEQFF
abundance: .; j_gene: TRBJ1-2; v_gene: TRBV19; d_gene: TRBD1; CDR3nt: TGTGCCAGTACCAATACAGGGGGGTCTCACTATGGCTACACCTTC; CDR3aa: CASTNTGGSHYGYTF
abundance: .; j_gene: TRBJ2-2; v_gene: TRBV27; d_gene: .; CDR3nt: TGTGCCAGCAGTCAGAAGCCCGGGACAATTGGGACCGGGGAGCTGTTTTTT; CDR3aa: CASSQKPGTIGTGELFF
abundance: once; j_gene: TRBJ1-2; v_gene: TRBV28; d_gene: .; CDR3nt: TGTGCCAGCAGTTTGGTTGGGGGCTTCAACTATGGCTACACCTTC; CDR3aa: CASSLVGGFNYGYTF
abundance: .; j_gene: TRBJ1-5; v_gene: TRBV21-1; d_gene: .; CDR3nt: TGTGCCAGCAGCAAATTCTGGGACAGGGTAAGGAGCAATCAGCCCCAGCATTTT; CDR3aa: CASSKFWDRVRSNQPQHF
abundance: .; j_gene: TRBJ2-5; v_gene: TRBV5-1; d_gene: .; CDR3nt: TGCGCCAGCAGCTTGGACAGGGCGGAGACCCAGTACTTC; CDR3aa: CASSLDRAETQYF
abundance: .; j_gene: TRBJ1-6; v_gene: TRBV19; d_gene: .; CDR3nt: TGTGCAGTAGCGTCAGGAGGATCACCCCTCCACTTT; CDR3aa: CAVASGGSPLHF
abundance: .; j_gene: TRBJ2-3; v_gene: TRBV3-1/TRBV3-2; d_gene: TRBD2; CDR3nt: TGTGCCAGCAGCCCAGGACTAGCGGGAGGAGATACGCAGTATTTT; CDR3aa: CASSPGLAGGDTQYF
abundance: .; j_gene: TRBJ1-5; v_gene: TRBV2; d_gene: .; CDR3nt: TGTGCCAGCAGTCGAGGCAATCAGCCCCAGCATTTT; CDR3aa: CASSRGNQPQHF
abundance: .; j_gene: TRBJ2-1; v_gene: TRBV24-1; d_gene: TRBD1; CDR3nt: TGTGCCACCAGTGGAAATGGACAGGGTGACAATGAGCAGTTCTTC; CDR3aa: CATSGNGQGDNEQFF
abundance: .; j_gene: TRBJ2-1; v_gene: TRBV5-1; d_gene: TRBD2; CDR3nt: TGCGCCAGCAGCCTAACTAGCGGGAGCTCCTACAATGAGCAGTTCTTC; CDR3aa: CASSLTSGSSYNEQFF
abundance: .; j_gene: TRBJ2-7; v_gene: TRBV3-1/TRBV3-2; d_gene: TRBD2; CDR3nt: TGTGCCAGCAGCCGGGAGGGGTTGGAGCAGTACTTC; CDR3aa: CASSREGLEQYF
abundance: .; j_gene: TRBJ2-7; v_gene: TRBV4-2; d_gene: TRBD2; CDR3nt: TGTGCCAGCAGCCAAGAAGCGGGAGGGCCTCTCTACGAGCAGTACTTC; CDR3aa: CASSQEAGGPLYEQYF
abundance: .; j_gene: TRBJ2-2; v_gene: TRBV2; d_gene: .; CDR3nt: TGTGCCAGCAGTGCCCAGGGCGGTTTCTGGGCCGGGGAGCTGTTTTTT; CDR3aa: CASSAQGGFWAGELFF
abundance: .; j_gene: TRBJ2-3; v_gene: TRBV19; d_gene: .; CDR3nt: TGTGCCAGTAGTCGGTTCCCGATTTACACAGATACGCAGTATTTT; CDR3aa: CASSRFPIYTDTQYF